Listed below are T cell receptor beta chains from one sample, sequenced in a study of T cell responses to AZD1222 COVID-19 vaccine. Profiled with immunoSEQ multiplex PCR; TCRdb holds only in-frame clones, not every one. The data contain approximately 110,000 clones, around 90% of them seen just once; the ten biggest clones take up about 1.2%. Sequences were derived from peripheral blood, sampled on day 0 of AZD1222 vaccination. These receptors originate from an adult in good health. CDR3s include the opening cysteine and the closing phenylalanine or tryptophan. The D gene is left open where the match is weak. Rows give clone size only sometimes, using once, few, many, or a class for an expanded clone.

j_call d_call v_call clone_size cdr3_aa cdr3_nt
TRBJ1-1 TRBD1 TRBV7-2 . CASSFGTGGATFF TGTGCCAGCAGCTTTGGGACAGGGGGCGCAACTTTCTTT
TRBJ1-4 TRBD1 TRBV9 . CASSGGQGVREKLFF TGTGCCAGCAGCGGGGGACAGGGGGTCCGTGAAAAACTGTTTTTT
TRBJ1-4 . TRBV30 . CAWTLQEGEKLFF TGTGCCTGGACGCTGCAGGAGGGGGAAAAACTGTTTTTT
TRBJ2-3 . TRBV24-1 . CATSDLVAATDTQYF TGTGCCACCAGTGATTTAGTAGCGGCCACAGATACGCAGTATTTT
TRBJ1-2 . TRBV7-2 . CASSLEGTPVYGYTF TGTGCCAGCAGCCTAGAGGGGACACCTGTCTATGGCTACACCTTC
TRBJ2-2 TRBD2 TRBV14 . CASSQRLAGVNTGELFF TGTGCCAGCAGCCAAAGACTAGCGGGAGTGAACACCGGGGAGCTGTTTTTT
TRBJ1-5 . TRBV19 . CASSAVGAGQPQHF TGTGCCAGTAGTGCCGTGGGCGCCGGGCAGCCCCAGCATTTT
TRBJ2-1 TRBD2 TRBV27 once CASSPVGLAGGIDEQFF TGTGCCAGCAGTCCCGTGGGACTAGCGGGAGGGATCGATGAGCAGTTCTTC
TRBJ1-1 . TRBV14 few CASSQDPPVNTEAFF TGTGCCAGCAGCCAAGATCCGCCCGTGAACACTGAAGCTTTCTTT
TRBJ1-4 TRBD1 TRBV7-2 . CASSFDRAGKEKLFF TGTGCCAGCAGCTTTGACAGGGCCGGGAAGGAAAAACTGTTTTTT
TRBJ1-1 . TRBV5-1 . CASMGSTEAFF TGCGCCAGCATGGGCAGCACTGAAGCTTTCTTT
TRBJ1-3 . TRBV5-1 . CASSLDSLSGNTIYF TGCGCCAGCAGCTTAGACAGCCTCTCTGGAAACACCATATATTTT
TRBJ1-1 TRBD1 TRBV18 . CASSPTGEGAVEAFF TGTGCCAGCTCACCGACCGGGGAGGGGGCGGTTGAAGCTTTCTTT
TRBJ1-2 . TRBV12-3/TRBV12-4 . CASSLGGSGGYTF TGTGCCAGCAGTTTGGGGGGCTCGGGAGGCTACACCTTC
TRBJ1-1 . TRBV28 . CASSLVWEVTEAFF TGTGCCAGCAGTTTAGTGTGGGAGGTCACTGAAGCTTTCTTT
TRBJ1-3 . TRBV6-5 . CASQGVSGNTIYF TGTGCCAGTCAAGGTGTTTCCGGAAACACCATATATTTT
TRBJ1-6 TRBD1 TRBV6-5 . CASRRGQEVYSPLHF TGTGCCAGCAGGCGCGGACAGGAGGTTTATTCACCCCTCCACTTT
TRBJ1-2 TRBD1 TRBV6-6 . CASSWDRGGSTF TGTGCCAGCAGTTGGGACAGGGGGGGAAGTACCTTC
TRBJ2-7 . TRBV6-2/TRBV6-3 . CASSYSTVFSYEQYF TGTGCCAGCAGTTACTCGACCGTGTTCTCCTACGAGCAGTACTTC
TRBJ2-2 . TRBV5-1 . CASSLSSTIGELFF TGCGCCAGCAGCTTGTCTAGTACGATCGGGGAGCTGTTTTTT
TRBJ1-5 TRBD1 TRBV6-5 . CASRRTGGNQPQHF TGTGCCAGCAGGCGGACAGGGGGAAATCAGCCCCAGCATTTT
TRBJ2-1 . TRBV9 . CASSPHNEQFF TGTGCCAGCAGCCCTCACAATGAGCAGTTCTTC
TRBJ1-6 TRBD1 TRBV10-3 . CAIRGGQGGSPLHF TGTGCCATCAGGGGGGGACAGGGCGGTTCACCCCTCCACTTT
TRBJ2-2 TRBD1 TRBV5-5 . CASSRLRDRNTGELFF TGTGCCAGCAGCAGGCTCCGGGACAGAAACACCGGGGAGCTGTTTTTT
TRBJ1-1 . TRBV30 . CAWREAGITEAFF TGTGCCTGGAGAGAGGCCGGCATCACTGAAGCTTTCTTT
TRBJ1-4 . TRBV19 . CASSFHRNEKLFF TGTGCCAGTAGTTTCCACAGGAATGAAAAACTGTTTTTT
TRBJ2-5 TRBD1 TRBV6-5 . CASSYLGQAQETQYF TGTGCCAGCAGTTATCTGGGACAGGCCCAAGAGACCCAGTACTTC
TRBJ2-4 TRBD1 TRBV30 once CAWSPRDRRAKNIQYF TGTGCCTGGAGTCCGAGGGACAGGCGAGCCAAAAACATTCAGTACTTC
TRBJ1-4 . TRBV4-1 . CASSLGKQAANEKLFF TGCGCCAGCAGCCTCGGTAAACAGGCAGCTAATGAAAAACTGTTTTTT
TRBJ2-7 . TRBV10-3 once CAISDRDTAVYEQYF TGTGCCATCAGTGACCGGGACACGGCCGTTTACGAGCAGTACTTC
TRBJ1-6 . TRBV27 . CASSFWGDNSPLHF TGTGCCAGCAGTTTCTGGGGCGATAATTCACCCCTCCACTTT
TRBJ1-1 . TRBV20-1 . CSAIMNTEAFF TGCAGTGCCATAATGAACACTGAAGCTTTCTTT
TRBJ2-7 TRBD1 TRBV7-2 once CASSFEGAKVEQYF TGTGCCAGCAGCTTCGAGGGGGCGAAGGTGGAGCAGTACTTC
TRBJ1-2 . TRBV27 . CASSLSGRAGYGYTF TGTGCCAGCAGTTTATCCGGGAGGGCAGGCTATGGCTACACCTTC
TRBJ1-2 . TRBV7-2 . CASSLSGSAGYGYTF TGTGCCAGCAGCCTCTCGGGCAGCGCCGGGTATGGCTACACCTTC
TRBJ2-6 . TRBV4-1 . CASSQGRRDSGANVLTF TGCGCCAGCAGCCAAGGTCGCAGGGATTCTGGGGCCAACGTCCTGACTTTC
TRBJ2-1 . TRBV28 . CASSNSWGSFF TGTGCCAGCAGTAACTCCTGGGGGTCGTTCTTC
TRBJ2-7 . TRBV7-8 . CASSPAGEKQYF TGTGCCAGCAGCCCCGCCGGCGAGAAGCAGTACTTC
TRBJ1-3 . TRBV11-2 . CASSLYRNTIYF TGTGCCAGCAGCTTATATAGAAACACCATATATTTT
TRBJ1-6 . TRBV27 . CASSLARGPGPKSSYNSPLHF TGTGCCAGCAGTTTGGCCCGGGGGCCAGGCCCCAAGAGCTCCTATAATTCACCCCTCCACTTT
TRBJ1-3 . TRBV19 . CASRQSSGNTIYF TGTGCCAGTAGACAGAGCTCTGGAAACACCATATATTTT
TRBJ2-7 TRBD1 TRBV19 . CASSIGGQGAHEQYF TGTGCCAGTAGTATAGGCGGCCAGGGGGCCCACGAGCAGTACTTC
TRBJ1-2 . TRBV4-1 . CASSQDQGVYGYTF TGCGCCAGCAGCCAAGATCAGGGAGTCTATGGCTACACCTTC
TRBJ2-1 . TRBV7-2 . CASSLRTQWDEQFF TGTGCCAGCAGCCTCCGAACACAGTGGGATGAGCAGTTCTTC
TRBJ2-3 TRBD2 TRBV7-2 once CASSLGSGGATDTQYF TGTGCCAGCAGCTTGGGAAGCGGGGGGGCCACAGATACGCAGTATTTT
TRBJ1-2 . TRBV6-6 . CASSYSSVGGAPGTF TGTGCCAGCAGTTACTCGAGCGTTGGGGGCGCGCCCGGTACCTTC